The 11 T cell receptor beta chains below all came from one sample that was sequenced in a study of blood T cell repertoires in COVID-19. The repertoire was sequenced with immunoSEQ multiplex PCR; TCRdb's copy has only in-frame clones and lacks some. The data show about 150,000 clones, roughly 81% seen once. The sequenced material came from PBMCs or T cells enriched from blood (not recorded which). Source of these receptors: a woman aged 50 to 60 with acute COVID-19.

The chain couples TRBV7-6 to TRBJ2-3; 9 nucleotides align to TRBD2. Losses at the gene ends were 6 bases for V and 4 bases for J; bases not matched to a gene: 8. The CDR3 is made up of 15 amino acids. Germline V gives CDR1 SGHVS, CDR2 FNYEAQ. Here the CDR3 reads CASRDLAGRPDTQYF. The CDR3 bases are TGTGCCAGCAGGGATCTAGCGGGGCGTCCAGATACGCAGTATTTT.

The chain has TRBV2 and TRBJ1-2; weak D call: TRBD1 (6 bases). The V end lost 3 bases, the J end lost 0 bases, and 8 bases lay between the germline ends. CDR3 length equals 14 residues. Germline CDR1 is SNHLY and CDR2 is FYNNEI. The CDR3 here is CASSDRGSNYGYTF. CDR3 coding DNA: TGTGCCAGCAGTGACAGGGGATCTAACTATGGCTACACCTTC.

The gene calls are TRBV3-1 (or the pseudogene TRBV3-2) and TRBJ1-6; TRBD1 aligns across 7 bases. This CDR3 contains 14 residues. The junction had 7 bases not matched to a gene; V was cut back by 4 bases and J by 10 bases. CDR1 and CDR2 from the germline V gene are LGHDT and YNNKEL (reference sequence). The DNA of the CDR3 is TGTGCCAGCAGCCCCCGGGACAGAGAATCACCCCTCCACTTT. This gives the protein CASSPRDRESPLHF.

In its sample, this clone was seen a few times. This CDR3 is CASSMSGASGSYEQYF. Written as DNA, the CDR3 is TGTGCCAGTAGTATGAGCGGGGCTAGCGGGAGCTACGAGCAGTACTTC. This rearrangement joins TRBV19 to TRBJ2-7; 10 bases map to TRBD2. CDR1 is LNHDA and CDR2 is SQIVND in the germline V gene (reference sequence). The CDR3 consists of 16 residues. V gave up 3 bases and J gave up 3 bases; unmatched junction bases: 8.

The chain is built from TRBV5-1 and TRBJ2-3; 8 bases agree with TRBD2. The J segment lost 3 bases and the V segment lost 0 bases, leaving 9 bases of the junction unmatched. The CDR3 extends over 17 amino acids. Germline V gives CDR1 SGHRS, CDR2 YFSETQ. CDR3 nucleotide sequence: TGCGCCAGCAGCTTGGGTTTAGCGGGATCGGGAACAGATACGCAGTATTTT. Its translation: CASSLGLAGSGTDTQYF.

The chain employs TRBV4-2 and TRBJ2-3, with 9 positions matching TRBD1. The CDR3 spans 16 residues. V lost 5 bases, J lost 4 bases, and 10 bases stayed unmatched. Germline V lookup: CDR1 LGHNA, CDR2 YNFKEQ. CDR3 sequence reads: CASSKKTGGTADTQYF. The CDR3 bases are TGTGCCAGCAGCAAAAAGACAGGGGGTACTGCAGATACGCAGTATTTT.

V gene TRBV3-1 (or the pseudogene TRBV3-2) combines with J gene TRBJ1-3, with D uncertain. Germline values: CDR1 LGHDT, CDR2 YNNKEL (reference sequence). The length of the CDR3 is 12 residues. Trimming pared 8 bases from V and 0 bases from J, leaving 5 bases between. CDR3: CASGSSGNTIYF. CDR3 sequence (DNA): TGTGCCAGCGGTAGCTCTGGAAACACCATATATTTT.

The CDR3 loop is CASSPLSGGGNQPQHF. The CDR3 DNA is TGTGCCAGCAGCCCTCTCTCGGGGGGGGGCAATCAGCCCCAGCATTTT. The V gene is TRBV6-2 or TRBV6-3, the J gene TRBJ1-5; tentative D call: TRBD1 (5 bases). The CDR3 runs 16 residues. Germline CDR1 is MNHEY and CDR2 is SVGEGT. The ends were cut back, 6 bases at V and 2 bases at J, with 17 bases in the middle.

This chain connects TRBV30 to TRBJ1-1; the D is unclear. With 0 bases removed from V and 2 bases from J, the gap between germline ends came to 13 bases. From germline, CDR1 is GTSNPN and CDR2 SVGIG (reference sequence). CDR3 length: 15 amino acids. The CDR3 is CAWSVRGLTNTEAFF. CDR3 nucleotides: TGTGCCTGGAGTGTACGGGGTCTCACCAACACTGAAGCTTTCTTT. The whole variable domain, filled in from reference TRBV30 and TRBJ1-1, reads SQTIHQWPATLVQPVGSPLSLECTVEGTSNPNLYWYRQAAGRGLQLLFYSVGIGQISSEVPQNLSASRPQDRQFILSSKKLLLSDSGFYLCAWSVRGLTNTEAFFGQGTRLTVV.

The chain has TRBV6-5 and TRBJ1-1; tentatively, D is TRBD1 (5 bases). Germline V gives CDR1 MNHEY, CDR2 SVGAGI. CDR3 length: 14 amino acids. V was cut by 6 bases and J by 1 base, with 12 bases left in between. The CDR3 coding sequence is TGTGCCAGCAGCGCGGGACTCCCGAACACTGAAGCTTTCTTT. Its translation: CASSAGLPNTEAFF.

The chain recombines TRBV9 with TRBJ2-3, with D uncertain. Germline CDR1 is SGDLS and CDR2 is YYNGEE. Trimming took 0 bases from V and 0 from J, leaving 8 bases between them. This CDR3 is built from 15 residues. CDR3: CASSVGSRSTDTQYF. CDR3 nucleotide sequence: TGTGCCAGCAGCGTAGGGTCTAGAAGCACAGATACGCAGTATTTT.